The clone carrying this T cell receptor (beta chain) showed up just once. The record originates from a study of shared clonotypes between healthy human individuals. The germline V gene encodes CDR1 SGHAT and CDR2 FQNNGV. The CDR3 has 15 residues. V was cut by 4 bases and J by 6 bases, with 16 bases left in between. The protocol was immunoSEQ multiplex PCR, while the TCRdb copy is restricted to in-frame clones and leaves out a portion. The table includes a few million clones, around 95% detected once. This chain uses TRBV11-2 with TRBJ1-5; possible D gene TRBD1, 5 bases. The TCR comes from a man aged 18 to 30 in good health. Sequencing was done on a sample of naive CD4+ T cells sorted from blood. Documented subset: CD45RA+ positively selected. The CDR3 nucleotides are TGTGCCAGCAGCTCCCCGGGACCCAGTGGTCAGCCCCAGCATTTT. The encoded protein is CASSSPGPSGQPQHF. Drawing the rest from reference TRBV11-2 and TRBJ1-5, the complete variable domain is EAGVAQSPRYKIIEKRQSVAFWCNPISGHATLYWYQQILGQGPKLLIQFQNNGVVDDSQLPKDRFSAERLKGVDSTLKIQPAKLEDSAVYLCASSSPGPSGQPQHFGDGTRLSIL.